Listed below are T cell receptor beta chains from one sample, sequenced in a study of early T cells in non-severe SARS-CoV-2 infection. One entry per CDR3 protein, called by TCRdb with MiXCR from the 5' RACE reads. The table lists about 42,000 distinct CDR3 sequences, roughly 6.2% of them singletons. The source was whole blood, collected at baseline. All receptors come from an adult who was a healthcare worker with PCR-confirmed SARS-CoV-2 infection or an uninfected control (not recorded which). CDR3s include the opening cysteine and the closing phenylalanine or tryptophan.

v_gene	j_gene	CDR3aa
TRBV5-5	TRBJ1-3	CASSLVQGGSSGNTIYF
TRBV19	TRBJ1-2	CASSPKVGVMNGYTF
TRBV7-9	TRBJ1-4	CASSLGDWDEKLFF
TRBV7-6	TRBJ2-1	CASSLDGGAYEQFF
TRBV27	TRBJ2-7	CASSFSWAGSYEQYF
TRBV11-2	TRBJ2-6	CASSLSGTAISGANVLTF
TRBV20-1	TRBJ1-4	CSALTGPTNEKLFF
TRBV27	TRBJ1-2	CASSPSTPGQGIYGCTF
TRBV7-2	TRBJ2-7	CASSLTWTDEQYF
TRBV11-2	TRBJ1-1	CASSLEFGRKNTEAFF
TRBV10-3	TRBJ2-1	CAISERGGNEQFF
TRBV5-4	TRBJ1-2	CASSNRDRGPPNYGYTF
TRBV6-5	TRBJ1-2	CASREQGASYGYTF
TRBV5-1	TRBJ2-3	CASSRGTGDSSTDTQYF
TRBV18	TRBJ2-1	CASSPGLGVDGEQFF
TRBV7-2	TRBJ2-5	CASTKTSVAQETQYF
TRBV18	TRBJ2-5	CASSTGGGQETQYF
TRBV3-1	TRBJ2-1	CASSHSGGVLNEQFF
TRBV20-1	TRBJ1-5	CSASSPAHSNQPQHF
TRBV4-1	TRBJ2-5	CASSQAGTGSETQYF
TRBV12-3/TRBV12-4	TRBJ2-1	CASSSADQQFF
TRBV2	TRBJ2-1	CASSELGIPDNEQFF
TRBV12-3/TRBV12-4	TRBJ1-6	CASSRYQSTGGNSPLHF
TRBV20-1	TRBJ2-1	CSARATGNYNEQFF
TRBV7-6	TRBJ2-2	CASSPGQAATGELFF
TRBV7-2	TRBJ2-3	CASRRTGLLTDTQYF
TRBV4-3	TRBJ2-1	CASSQEDRSSYNEQFF
TRBV12-3/TRBV12-4	TRBJ2-2	CASSQTGGTGELFF
TRBV12-3/TRBV12-4	TRBJ2-3	CASSLDVRDQDTQYF
TRBV2	TRBJ1-6	CASSEVGAVSSPLHF
TRBV12-3/TRBV12-4	TRBJ1-4	CASSLATGTNEKLFF
TRBV18	TRBJ1-4	CASSPSRANEKLFF